The next 19 T cell receptor beta chains were all read from a single sample in a study of monozygotic twins with cystic fibrosis. The data were produced by immunoSEQ multiplex PCR, yet TCRdb's version contains in-frame clones alone and is incomplete. This sample has 30,000 to 45,000 clones, with approximately 80% found just once. The sequenced material came from blood. These receptors were taken from a girl aged 2 to 10 with cystic fibrosis.

This clone turned up a few times. V usage is TRBV5-4 and J usage is TRBJ2-7, with D possibly TRBD1 on 6 matching bases. The ends were cut back, 4 bases at V and 2 bases at J, with 7 bases in the middle. CDR1 SGHNT and CDR2 YYREEE come from the germline V gene (reference sequence). CDR3 length equals 12 residues. The CDR3 bases are TGTGCCAGCAGCCGGGACACCTACGAGCAGTACTTC. Residues: CASSRDTYEQYF.

The chain uses TRBV9 and TRBJ1-2; D is undetermined. From germline, CDR1 is SGDLS and CDR2 YYNGEE. Trimming took 3 bases from V and 8 from J, leaving 23 bases between them. This CDR3 is built from 16 residues. The CDR3 region is CASSGGGQVSPKGYTF. The CDR3, as DNA: TGTGCCAGCAGCGGCGGAGGCCAGGTGTCGCCGAAGGGCTACACCTTC.

This rearrangement joins TRBV27 to TRBJ1-2; perhaps TRBD1 as D (5 bases). Trimming pared 5 bases from V and 4 bases from J, leaving 23 bases between. The germline V gene encodes CDR1 MNHEY and CDR2 SMNVEV (reference sequence). CDR3 size: 17 residues. CDR3 nucleotide sequence: TGTGCCAGCAGTCCTATGGGCGATCCGGGACCGATCTATGGCTACACCTTC. Its translation is CASSPMGDPGPIYGYTF.

The rearrangement uses TRBV5-1 and TRBJ1-1, with 7 bases that match TRBD1. V shed 0 bases, J shed 0 bases, and the junction held 11 bases outside the gene matches. The CDR3 has 18 residues. CDR1 is SGHRS, CDR2 YFSETQ, per germline. The CDR3: CASSLARFGQVLNTEAFF. In nucleotides, the CDR3 is TGCGCCAGCAGCTTGGCCCGGTTCGGACAGGTTCTGAACACTGAAGCTTTCTTT.

This clone was seen a single time. The V call is TRBV7-6, the J call TRBJ1-1; the D gene is possibly TRBD1 (6 bases). The germline CDR1 and CDR2 sequences are SGHVS and FNYEAQ. This CDR3 comprises 14 residues. V lost 7 bases, J lost 6 bases, and 18 bases lay in between. For the CDR3, the DNA is TGTGCCAGCACCCACAGGGCCCAGGGGTCTGAAGCTTTCTTT. Protein product: CASTHRAQGSEAFF.

J is TRBJ1-2 and V is TRBV6-5, with TRBD1 identical over 9 bases. The CDR3 length is 15 residues. V gave up 6 bases and J gave up 0 bases; unmatched junction bases: 5. Germline lookup yields CDR1 MNHEY and CDR2 SVGAGI. The CDR3 sequence is CASSLGTGTNYGYTF. The CDR3 DNA sequence: TGTGCCAGCAGCCTCGGGACAGGGACTAACTATGGCTACACCTTC.

The CDR3 nucleotides are TGCGCCAGCAGCCAAGTAGCGGGTGGGGAGACCCAGTACTTC. Its translation: CASSQVAGGETQYF. The chain recombines TRBV4-1 with TRBJ2-5, with 7 bases fitting TRBD2. CDR1 is MGHRA, CDR2 YSYEKL, per germline. The ends lost 1 base at V and 5 bases at J; junction bases unmatched: 4. The CDR3 has 14 residues.

This chain joins TRBV18 and TRBJ2-5; no definite D call. CDR3 length equals 14 residues. CDR1 and CDR2 from the germline V gene are KGHSH and LQKENI. The V end was cut by 4 bases, the J end by 2 bases, with 11 bases between. The CDR3 bases are TGTGCCAGCTCACTGACACCTACACAAGAGACCCAGTACTTC. Its translation is CASSLTPTQETQYF.

In its sample, this clone was seen a few times. This rearrangement joins TRBV6-5 to TRBJ1-5; 7 nucleotides match TRBD1. V was pared by 6 bases and J by 3 bases, with 8 bases of the junction left unmatched. Looked up from germline, CDR1 is MNHEY and CDR2 is SVGAGI. The length of the CDR3 is 15 residues. CDR3 protein: CASSKDRVDNQPQHF. The CDR3 bases are TGTGCCAGCAGCAAAGACAGGGTAGACAATCAGCCCCAGCATTTT.

The V and J genes are TRBV27 and TRBJ1-2; 7 bases fit TRBD1. Germline CDR1 is MNHEY and CDR2 is SMNVEV (reference sequence). This CDR3 spans 16 amino acids. Trimming at V came to 6 bases and at J to 5 bases, leaving 15 bases not matched to a gene. The CDR3, as DNA: TGTGCCAGCAGCTCTGACAGGGAATGGGGACCTTATGGCTACACCTTC. Protein sequence: CASSSDREWGPYGYTF.

This clone occurred once. The V gene is TRBV2, the J gene TRBJ2-7; 10 bases are shared with TRBD2. The junction had 1 base not matched to a gene; V was cut back by 0 bases and J by 2 bases. Per the germline V gene, CDR1 is SNHLY and CDR2 is FYNNEI. This CDR3 is 15 amino acids long. The CDR3, as DNA: TGTGCCAGCAGTGAAGCACTAGCGGGGACCTACGAGCAGTACTTC. Its protein product is CASSEALAGTYEQYF.

The J gene is TRBJ2-1, the V gene TRBV4-1; 7 bases map to TRBD1. CDR3 size: 17 residues. Losses at the gene ends were 0 bases for V and 5 bases for J; bases not matched to a gene: 10. The V gene's germline CDR1 is MGHRA and CDR2 YSYEKL. CDR3 sequence reads: CASSQDEQGLVDNEQFF. The CDR3 nucleotides read TGCGCCAGCAGCCAAGATGAACAGGGGCTGGTGGACAATGAGCAGTTCTTC.

The chain couples TRBV21-1 to TRBJ1-3; the tabulated D call, TRBD1, remains unverified against the DNA. TRBV21-1 is tagged as a pseudogene. This CDR3 has 16 amino acids. CDR3 loop: CASSTNQVLSGNTIYF. As DNA, the CDR3 is TGTGCCAGCAGCACAAATCAGGTTCTCTCTGGAAACACCATATATTTT.

The chain employs TRBV7-9 and TRBJ1-1; TRBD1 matches 7 bases. Germline V lookup: CDR1 SEHNR, CDR2 FQNEAQ (reference sequence). V lost 5 bases, J lost 8 bases, and 11 bases stayed unmatched. The CDR3 is made up of 14 amino acids. The CDR3 region is CASSQRYRGDEAFF. The DNA of the CDR3 is TGTGCCAGCAGCCAAAGATACAGGGGCGACGAAGCTTTCTTT.

The V and J genes are TRBV4-1 and TRBJ2-3, with 9 nucleotides matching TRBD2. The CDR3 contains 16 residues. CDR1 and CDR2 from the germline V gene are MGHRA and YSYEKL. V shed 2 bases and J 5 bases; nucleotides not matched to a gene: 8. DNA of the CDR3: TGCGCCAGCAGCCAAACCGCGGGGGGGCGGGTAGATACGCAGTATTTT. This gives the protein CASSQTAGGRVDTQYF.

The V and J genes are TRBV21-1 and TRBJ2-7. TRBV21-1 counts as a pseudogene. The CDR3 length is 12 residues. The CDR3 protein is CASRLAGNEQYF. CDR3 nucleotides: TGTGCCAGTAGGCTAGCAGGGAACGAGCAGTACTTC.

The V gene is TRBV10-3, the J gene TRBJ2-7; 11 nucleotides match TRBD1. CDR3 length equals 13 residues. V lost 6 bases, J lost 5 bases, and 3 bases stayed unmatched. The germline CDR1 and CDR2 sequences are ENHRY and SYGVKD. The CDR3 nucleotides are TGTGCCATCAGGGGGACAGGGGGTGACGAGCAGTACTTC. Protein sequence: CAIRGTGGDEQYF.

The chain couples TRBV21-1 to TRBJ1-1. TRBV21-1 is marked as a pseudogene. The CDR3 runs 15 residues. The CDR3 is CASSKNYKMNTEAFF. CDR3 coding DNA: TGTGCCAGCAGCAAAAACTACAAGATGAACACTGAAGCTTTCTTT.

This clone was seen a single time. The V gene is TRBV9, the J gene TRBJ2-3; 9 bases align to TRBD2. The trim removed 0 bases at V and 3 bases at J, leaving 5 bases unmatched. The germline gives CDR1 SGDLS, CDR2 YYNGEE. The CDR3 is made up of 16 amino acids. The CDR3 nucleotides read TGTGCCAGCAGCGTAGCTATAAGCGGGGGGACAGATACGCAGTATTTT. Protein: CASSVAISGGTDTQYF.